The 10 T cell receptor beta chains reported below all come from one sample, sequenced in a study of blood T cell repertoires in COVID-19. TCRdb keeps only in-frame clones here, not all; method: immunoSEQ multiplex PCR. The sample lists about 260,000 clones, about 88% occurring once. The material sequenced was peripheral blood. These receptor sequences come from a man aged 55 to 69 who had recovered from COVID-19.

The V gene is TRBV6-1, the J gene TRBJ1-5; TRBD1 agrees at 9 bases. V lost 3 bases and J lost 3; bases outside the gene matches: 6. The CDR3 length is 16 residues. The germline CDR1 and CDR2 sequences are MNHNS and SASEGT. In nucleotides, the CDR3 is TGTGCCAGCAGTGACACCGGGACAGGGCACAATCAGCCCCAGCATTTT. This sequence encodes CASSDTGTGHNQPQHF.

On this clone itself: At one end, the junction sequence differs from germline, possibly due to a read error. This chain connects TRBV11-2 to TRBJ2-7; D is unresolved. CDR1 is SGHAT, CDR2 FQNNGV, per germline. CDR3 length equals 11 residues. The CDR3 loop is CASSLLAPLSW. CDR3 nucleotide sequence: TGTGCCAGCAGCTTACTGGCACCTCTCAGTTGG.

The chain uses TRBV6-5 and TRBJ2-1, with D possibly matching TRBD1 (6 bases). There are 16 residues in the CDR3. Germline CDR1 and CDR2: MNHEY and SVGAGI. Trimming stripped 0 bases from V and 5 bases from J, with 14 bases between. DNA of the CDR3: TGTGCCAGCAGTTACTCCCGACAGGTAGCTCACAATGAGCAGTTCTTC. Its translation: CASSYSRQVAHNEQFF.

The V call is TRBV5-1, the J call TRBJ1-1; D is ambiguous. The V and J ends lost 6 bases and 0 bases respectively, with 9 bases between them. The CDR3 has 13 residues. Per the germline V gene, CDR1 is SGHRS and CDR2 is YFSETQ. DNA for the CDR3: TGCGCCAGCACCACAGATTTGAACACTGAAGCTTTCTTT. It translates to CASTTDLNTEAFF.

The rearrangement joins TRBV5-4 to TRBJ2-7; 7 positions match TRBD1. The CDR3 runs 15 residues. Germline V lookup: CDR1 SGHNT, CDR2 YYREEE (reference sequence). The V segment lost 0 bases and the J segment 4 bases; nucleotides outside the gene matches: 7. DNA of the CDR3: TGTGCCAGCAGCTTGGGTCGGCAGGGACAGTACGAGCAGTACTTC. The encoded protein is CASSLGRQGQYEQYF.

The chain employs TRBV29-1 and TRBJ2-7; 8 bases align to TRBD1. Germline V CDR1 and CDR2: SQVTM, ANQGSEA. Germline trimming cut 5 bases from V and 6 bases from J; bases unmatched to any gene: 9. This CDR3 region has 13 residues. The CDR3 sequence is CSVTHRGKGEQYF. In nucleotides, the CDR3 is TGCAGCGTTACCCACAGGGGGAAAGGCGAGCAGTACTTC.

V usage is TRBV2 and J usage is TRBJ1-3; 7 nucleotides align to TRBD1. CDR3 length: 14 amino acids. CDR1 and CDR2 (germline): SNHLY, FYNNEI. With 5 bases clipped from V and 4 bases from J, the junction kept 5 bases outside the gene matches. The CDR3, as DNA: TGTGCCAGCAGTCAACAGGGGTTGGGAAACACCATATATTTT. Amino acids: CASSQQGLGNTIYF. Combining the CDR3 with reference TRBV2 and TRBJ1-3 gives the whole variable domain EPEVTQTPSHQVTQMGQEVILRCVPISNHLYFYWYRQILGQKVEFLVSFYNNEISEKSEIFDDQFSVERPDGSNFTLKIRSTKLEDSAMYFCASSQQGLGNTIYFGEGSWLTVV.

The chain carries TRBV7-2 and TRBJ1-4, with TRBD1 identical over 7 bases. The CDR3 contains 18 residues. V lost 5 bases to trimming and J lost 0 bases; unmatched junction nucleotides: 12. Germline V gives CDR1 SGHTA, CDR2 FQGNSA. CDR3 DNA: TGTGCCAGCAGCCCCAGGACGGGACAGCGGGCAACTAATGAAAAACTGTTTTTT. Translating it yields CASSPRTGQRATNEKLFF.

The J gene is TRBJ1-1, the V gene TRBV7-3, with unresolved D. Trimming removed 5 bases at V and 5 bases at J, with 18 bases between. The CDR3 covers 15 residues. Germline CDR1 SGHTA, CDR2 FQGTGA. CDR3 residues: CASSPLLGLGTEAFF. CDR3 nucleotide sequence: TGTGCCAGCAGCCCACTGTTAGGCCTCGGGACTGAAGCTTTCTTT.

CDR3 sequence (DNA): TGTGCCTGGACTAGCGGGGGGGCAACAGATACGCAGTATTTT. This gives the protein CAWTSGGATDTQYF. The rearrangement links TRBV30 to TRBJ2-3; the match to TRBD2 covers 12 bases. Germline CDR1 GTSNPN, CDR2 SVGIG (reference sequence). The CDR3 has 14 residues. V shed 4 bases, J shed 3 bases, and the junction held 2 bases outside the gene matches.